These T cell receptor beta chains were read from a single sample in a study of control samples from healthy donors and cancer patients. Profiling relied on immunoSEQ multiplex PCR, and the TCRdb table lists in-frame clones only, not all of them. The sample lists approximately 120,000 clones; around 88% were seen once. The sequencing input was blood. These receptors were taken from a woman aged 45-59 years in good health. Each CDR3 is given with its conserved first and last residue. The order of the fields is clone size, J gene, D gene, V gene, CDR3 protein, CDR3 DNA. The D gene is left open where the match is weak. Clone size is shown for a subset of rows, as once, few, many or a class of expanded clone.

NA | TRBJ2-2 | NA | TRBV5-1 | CASSLLGVELFF | TGCGCCAGCAGCTTGTTGGGGGTGGAGCTGTTTTTT
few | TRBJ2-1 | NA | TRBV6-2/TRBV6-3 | CASNPDTPYNEQFF | TGTGCCAGCAACCCCGATACCCCCTACAATGAGCAGTTCTTC
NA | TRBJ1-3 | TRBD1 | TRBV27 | CASSPGTGPGNTIYF | TGTGCCAGCAGTCCCGGGACAGGACCTGGAAACACCATATATTTT
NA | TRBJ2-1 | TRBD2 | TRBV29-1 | CSVAGTSGGYKFF | TGCAGCGTGGCAGGGACTAGCGGGGGTTATAAGTTCTTC
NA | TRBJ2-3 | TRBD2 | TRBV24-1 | CATSDLAGPPDTQYF | TGTGCCACCAGTGATCTAGCGGGGCCTCCAGATACGCAGTATTTT
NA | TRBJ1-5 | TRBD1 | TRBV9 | CASSAGQGDNQPQHF | TGTGCCAGCAGCGCAGGACAGGGGGACAATCAGCCCCAGCATTTT
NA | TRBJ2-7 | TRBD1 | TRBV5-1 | CASSYDRASYEQYF | TGCGCCAGCAGCTATGACAGGGCCTCCTACGAGCAGTACTTC
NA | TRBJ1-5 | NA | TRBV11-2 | CASSPTGQINQPQHF | TGTGCCAGCAGCCCGACCGGACAGATCAATCAGCCCCAGCATTTT
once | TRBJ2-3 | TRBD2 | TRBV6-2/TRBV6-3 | CASSSGGAGEDTQYF | TGTGCCAGCAGTAGCGGGGGGGCCGGAGAAGATACGCAGTATTTT
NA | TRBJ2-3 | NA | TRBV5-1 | CASSLGGADTQYF | TGCGCCAGCAGCTTGGGGGGCGCAGATACGCAGTATTTT
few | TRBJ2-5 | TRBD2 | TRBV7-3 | CASSLASGGANQETQYF | TGTGCCAGCAGCTTGGCCAGCGGGGGGGCTAATCAAGAGACCCAGTACTTC
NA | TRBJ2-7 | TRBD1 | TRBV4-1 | CASSLRTGPYEQYF | TGCGCCAGCAGCTTACGGACAGGGCCTTACGAGCAGTACTTC
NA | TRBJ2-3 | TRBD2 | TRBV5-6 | CASSLRGLARTDTQYF | TGTGCCAGCAGCCTAAGGGGACTAGCGCGCACAGATACGCAGTATTTT
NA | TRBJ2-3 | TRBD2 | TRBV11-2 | CASSLDSTGGPPDTQYF | TGTGCCAGCAGCTTAGATAGTACGGGGGGTCCCCCAGATACGCAGTATTTT
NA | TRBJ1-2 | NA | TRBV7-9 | CASSLEISIGYTF | TGTGCCAGCAGCTTAGAAATTTCCATTGGCTACACCTTC
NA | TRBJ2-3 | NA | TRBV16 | CASSLRRLGTDTQYF | TGTGCCAGCAGCCTAAGGCGGTTGGGCACAGATACGCAGTATTTT
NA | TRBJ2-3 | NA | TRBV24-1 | CATSDLPGRGSGTDTQYF | TGTGCCACCAGTGATTTGCCGGGACGAGGGTCGGGCACAGATACGCAGTATTTT
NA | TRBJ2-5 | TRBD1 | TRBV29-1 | CSVWTGALGAQYF | TGCAGCGTCTGGACAGGGGCCCTAGGGGCCCAGTACTTC
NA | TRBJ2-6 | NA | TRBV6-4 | CASSRGGQESSGANVLTF | TGTGCCAGCTCCCGAGGGGGGCAGGAGAGCTCTGGGGCCAACGTCCTGACTTTC
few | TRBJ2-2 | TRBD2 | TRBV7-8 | CASSSPGREMWTGELFF | TGTGCCAGCAGCTCCCCAGGGCGGGAGATGTGGACCGGGGAGCTGTTTTTT
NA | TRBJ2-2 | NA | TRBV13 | CASSPPGLNTGELFF | TGTGCCAGCAGCCCTCCGGGACTTAACACCGGGGAGCTGTTTTTT
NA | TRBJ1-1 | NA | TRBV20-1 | CSASFEAFF | TGCAGTGCTTCTTTTGAAGCTTTCTTT
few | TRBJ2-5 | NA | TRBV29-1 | CSARPAGETQYF | TGCAGCGCTAGACCCGCTGGGGAGACCCAGTACTTC
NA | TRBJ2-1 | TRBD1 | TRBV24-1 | CATSDKYSRDRVYNEQFF | TGTGCCACCAGTGACAAATATTCCAGGGACAGGGTCTACAATGAGCAGTTCTTC
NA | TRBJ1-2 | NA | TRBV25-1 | CASSDSEQGWKYGYTF | TGTGCCAGCAGTGACTCGGAACAGGGATGGAAATACGGCTACACCTTC
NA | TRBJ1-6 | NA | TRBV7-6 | CASSLGRAGPTSPLHF | TGTGCCAGCAGCTTAGGACGGGCAGGGCCCACTTCACCCCTCCACTTT
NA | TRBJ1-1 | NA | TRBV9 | CASSQLREDSNTEAFF | TGTGCCAGCAGTCAACTCAGAGAGGACAGTAACACTGAAGCTTTCTTT
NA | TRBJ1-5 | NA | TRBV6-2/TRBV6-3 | CASSYRGAVQPQHF | TGTGCCAGCAGTTACCGGGGGGCCGTTCAGCCCCAGCATTTT
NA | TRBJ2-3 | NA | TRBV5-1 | CASSIRGAAWARTDTQYF | TGCGCCAGCAGCATACGGGGGGCGGCGTGGGCACGCACAGATACGCAGTATTTT
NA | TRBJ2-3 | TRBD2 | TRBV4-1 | CASSLPAGGGAPDTQYF | TGCGCCAGCAGCCTCCCGGCAGGCGGGGGGGCCCCAGATACGCAGTATTTT
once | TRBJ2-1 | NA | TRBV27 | CASSLTFIFYNEQFF | TGTGCCAGCAGTTTAACGTTCATATTCTACAATGAGCAGTTCTTC
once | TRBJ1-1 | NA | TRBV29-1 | CSVGQSLTPTEAFF | TGCAGCGTTGGGCAGTCCCTTACCCCCACTGAAGCTTTCTTT
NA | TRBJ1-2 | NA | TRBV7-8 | CASSLGTIGYTF | TGTGCCAGCAGCTTAGGGACAATTGGCTACACCTTC
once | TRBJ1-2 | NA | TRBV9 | CASSASTEMMLNGYTF | TGTGCCAGCAGCGCATCGACAGAGATGATGCTCAATGGCTACACCTTC
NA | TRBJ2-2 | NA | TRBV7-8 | CASSLGPEGSTGELFF | TGTGCCAGCAGCTTAGGTCCGGAGGGAAGCACCGGGGAGCTGTTTTTT
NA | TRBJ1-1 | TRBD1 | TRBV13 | CASSLSQGVNTEAFF | TGTGCCAGCAGCTTATCCCAGGGGGTGAACACTGAAGCTTTCTTT
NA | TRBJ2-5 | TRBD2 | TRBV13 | CASSSGYDSGDTGTQYF | TGTGCCAGCAGCTCGGGGTATGATAGCGGGGACACGGGGACCCAGTACTTC
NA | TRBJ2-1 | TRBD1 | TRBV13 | CASKGAGNEQFF | TGTGCCAGCAAGGGGGCCGGGAATGAGCAGTTCTTC
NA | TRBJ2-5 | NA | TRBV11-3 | CASSLTGREQETQYF | TGTGCCAGCAGCCTTACAGGCCGGGAACAAGAGACCCAGTACTTC
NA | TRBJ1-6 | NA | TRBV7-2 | CASSPEGVGGTPLHF | TGTGCCAGCAGCCCCGAGGGTGTAGGGGGAACACCCCTCCACTTT